These T cell receptor beta chains were read from a single sample in a study of blood T cell repertoires in COVID-19. Generated by immunoSEQ multiplex PCR, the TCRdb table keeps only in-frame clones and is missing some. In the table there are 150,000 to 200,000 clones, roughly three quarters of which are singletons. The sample consisted of PBMCs or T cells enriched from blood (not recorded which). These receptors originate from a man aged 60-69 years who had been exposed to COVID-19. CDR3s include the opening cysteine and the closing phenylalanine or tryptophan.

TRBV19,TRBJ1-1,CASGTVSLNTEAFF
TRBV15,TRBJ2-2,CATSRGEGVRNGELFF
TRBV6-5,TRBJ1-6,CASNHMNSPLHF
TRBV6-4,TRBJ2-7,CASRPGTSRYEQYF
TRBV9,TRBJ2-7,CASSVAADSSGEQYF
TRBV19,TRBJ2-1,CASSYSGRSSYNEQFF
TRBV19,TRBJ1-3,CASKAQGQSGNTIYF
TRBV24-1,TRBJ2-7,CATSETGKSYEQYF
TRBV7-3,TRBJ2-5,CASSAHRGREETQYF
TRBV29-1,TRBJ1-1,CSAAPGGASEAFF
TRBV23-1,TRBJ2-7,CASSHGTGCDYEQYF
TRBV28,TRBJ1-2,CASSFGDSYGYTF
TRBV30,TRBJ1-6,CAWSTGGGHSPLHF
TRBV19,TRBJ1-1,CASMVVGTGLMNTEAFF
TRBV11-2,TRBJ1-3,CASSARDRGQGDTIYF
TRBV7-3,TRBJ2-6,CASSLTGASVANVLTF
TRBV24-1,TRBJ2-3,CATSDLRDRTRTDTQYF
TRBV7-2,TRBJ2-2,CASSSRVGRGTGELFF
TRBV6-2/TRBV6-3,TRBJ1-5,CASSRTGINQPQHF
TRBV10-3,TRBJ1-5,CAISPDRGVNQPQHF
TRBV19,TRBJ2-1,CASSIPPPGQKYNEQFF
TRBV19,TRBJ2-7,CASSAAGEQYF
TRBV7-9,TRBJ2-2,CAISGWTTGELFF
TRBV6-5,TRBJ2-7,CASSYGLGYEQYF
TRBV30,TRBJ2-7,CAWSLLAGGPYEQYF
TRBV29-1,TRBJ2-1,CSVTGTSGSSYNEQFF
TRBV11-2,TRBJ1-4,CASSLGLGAGEKLFF
TRBV10-1,TRBJ1-2,CASSPGTGGYGYTF
TRBV30,TRBJ1-1,CAWSVDSLGREAFF
TRBV18,TRBJ1-6,CASSPTRGLETSPLHF
TRBV7-7,TRBJ2-5,CASSLGRGETQYF
TRBV5-1,TRBJ2-3,CASSLAFSRRSSTDTQYF
TRBV11-3,TRBJ2-3,CASSLRPAGRDTQYF
TRBV19,TRBJ2-3,CASSIASGGTDTQYF
TRBV6-5,TRBJ2-7,CASIGRAGGNYEQYF
TRBV21-1,TRBJ2-7,CPFGGSYEQYF
TRBV18,TRBJ2-1,CASSPQPPGQLYNEQFF
TRBV27,TRBJ2-1,CASMTGFNEQFF
TRBV15,TRBJ2-3,CATSTYQGGTDTQYF
TRBV6-2/TRBV6-3,TRBJ2-3,CASSYSTLAGGPGTDTQYF
TRBV7-6,TRBJ2-1,CASSQRTSGRINEQFF
TRBV28,TRBJ1-2,CASSGTGWIQGF
TRBV6-4,TRBJ2-3,CASSDINTGADTQYF